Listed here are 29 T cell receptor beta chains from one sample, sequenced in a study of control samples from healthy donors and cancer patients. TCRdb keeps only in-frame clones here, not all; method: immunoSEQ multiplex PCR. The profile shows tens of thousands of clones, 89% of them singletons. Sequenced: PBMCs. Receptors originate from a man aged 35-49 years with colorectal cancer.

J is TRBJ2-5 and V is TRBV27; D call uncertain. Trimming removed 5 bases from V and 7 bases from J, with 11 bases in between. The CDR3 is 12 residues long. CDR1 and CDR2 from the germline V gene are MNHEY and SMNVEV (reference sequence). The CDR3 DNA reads TGTGCCAGCAGTACAGTGGGTAGGACCCAGTACTTC. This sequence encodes CASSTVGRTQYF.

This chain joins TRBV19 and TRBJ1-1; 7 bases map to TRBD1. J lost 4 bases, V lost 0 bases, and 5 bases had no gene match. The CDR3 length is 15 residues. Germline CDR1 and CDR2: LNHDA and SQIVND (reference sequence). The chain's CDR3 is CASSIDHRGITEAFF. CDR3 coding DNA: TGTGCCAGTAGTATAGACCACAGGGGAATCACTGAAGCTTTCTTT.

CDR3 sequence: CASSQRPSTDTQYF. As DNA, the CDR3 is TGCGCCAGCAGCCAGAGACCCAGCACAGATACGCAGTATTTT. The V call is TRBV4-3, the J call TRBJ2-3; the D is unclear. The CDR3 spans 14 residues. The ends were cut back, 3 bases at V and 0 bases at J, with 7 bases in the middle. The germline gives CDR1 LGHNA, CDR2 YSLEER.

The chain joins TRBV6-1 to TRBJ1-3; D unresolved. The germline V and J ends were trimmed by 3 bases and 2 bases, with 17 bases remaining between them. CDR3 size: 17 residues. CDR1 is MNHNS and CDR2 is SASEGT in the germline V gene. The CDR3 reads CASSERAFSYPGNTIYF. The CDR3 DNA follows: TGTGCCAGCAGTGAGAGGGCCTTCTCTTATCCTGGAAACACCATATATTTT.

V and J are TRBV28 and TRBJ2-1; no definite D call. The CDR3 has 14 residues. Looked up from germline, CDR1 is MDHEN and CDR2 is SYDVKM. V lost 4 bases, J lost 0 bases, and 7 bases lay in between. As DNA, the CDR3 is TGTGCCAGCAGTTCAAGGTTCTCCTACAATGAGCAGTTCTTC. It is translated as CASSSRFSYNEQFF.

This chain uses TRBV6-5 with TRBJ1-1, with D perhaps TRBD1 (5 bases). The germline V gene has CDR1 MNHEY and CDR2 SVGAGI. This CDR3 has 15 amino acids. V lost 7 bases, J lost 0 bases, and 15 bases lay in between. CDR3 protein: CASKTWGSMNTEAFF. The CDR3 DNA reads TGTGCCAGCAAAACTTGGGGCTCCATGAACACTGAAGCTTTCTTT.

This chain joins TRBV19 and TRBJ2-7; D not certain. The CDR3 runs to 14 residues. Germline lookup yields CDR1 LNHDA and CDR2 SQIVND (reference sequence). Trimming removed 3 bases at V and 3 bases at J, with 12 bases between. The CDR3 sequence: CASSMAQRHYEQYF. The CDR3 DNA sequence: TGTGCCAGTAGTATGGCGCAGAGACACTACGAGCAGTACTTC.

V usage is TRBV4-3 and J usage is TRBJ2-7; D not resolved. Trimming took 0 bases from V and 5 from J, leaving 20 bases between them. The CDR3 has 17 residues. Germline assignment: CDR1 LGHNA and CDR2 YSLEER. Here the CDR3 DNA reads TGCGCCAGCAGCCAAGATCTAAGGGTCGGCTTCACGAACGAGCAGTACTTC. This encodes CASSQDLRVGFTNEQYF.

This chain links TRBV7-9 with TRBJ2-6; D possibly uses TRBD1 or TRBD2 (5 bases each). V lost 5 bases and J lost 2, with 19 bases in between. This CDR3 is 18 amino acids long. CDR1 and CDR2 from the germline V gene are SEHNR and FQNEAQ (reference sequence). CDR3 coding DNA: TGTGCCAGCAGCCTGGGGGACCTCGGAGGCGCTGGGGCCAACGTCCTGACTTTC. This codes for CASSLGDLGGAGANVLTF.

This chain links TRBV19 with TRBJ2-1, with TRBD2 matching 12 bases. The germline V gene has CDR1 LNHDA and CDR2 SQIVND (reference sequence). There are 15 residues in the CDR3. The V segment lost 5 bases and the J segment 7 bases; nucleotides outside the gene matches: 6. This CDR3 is CASSASTSGRNEQFF. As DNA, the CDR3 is TGTGCCAGTAGTGCCTCGACTAGCGGGAGAAATGAGCAGTTCTTC. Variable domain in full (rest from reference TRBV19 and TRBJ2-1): DGGITQSPKYLFRKEGQNVTLSCEQNLNHDAMYWYRQDPGQGLRLIYYSQIVNDFQKGDIAEGYSVSREKKESFPLTVTSAQKNPTAFYLCASSASTSGRNEQFFGPGTRLTVL.

The CDR3 sequence is CASSPQGRMASDEQFF. The CDR3 DNA is TGCGCCAGCAGCCCCCAGGGGCGGATGGCAAGCGATGAGCAGTTCTTC. This chain connects TRBV5-1 to TRBJ2-1; tentatively, D is TRBD1 (6 bases). Per germline, CDR1 SGHRS and CDR2 YFSETQ. Trimming took 4 bases from V and 8 from J, leaving 22 bases between them. The CDR3 is 16 residues long.

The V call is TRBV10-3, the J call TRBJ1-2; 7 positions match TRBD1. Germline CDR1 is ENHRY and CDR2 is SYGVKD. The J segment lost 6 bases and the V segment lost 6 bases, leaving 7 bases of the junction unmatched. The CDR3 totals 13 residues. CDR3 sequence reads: CAIRPGQQNGYTF. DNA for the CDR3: TGTGCCATCAGGCCGGGACAGCAAAATGGCTACACCTTC.

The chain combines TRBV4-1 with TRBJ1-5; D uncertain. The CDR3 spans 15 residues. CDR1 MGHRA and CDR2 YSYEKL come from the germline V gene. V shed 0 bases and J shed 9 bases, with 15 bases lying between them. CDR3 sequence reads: CASSQEDGSVWPQHF. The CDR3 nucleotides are TGCGCCAGCAGCCAAGAGGACGGGTCCGTCTGGCCCCAGCATTTT.

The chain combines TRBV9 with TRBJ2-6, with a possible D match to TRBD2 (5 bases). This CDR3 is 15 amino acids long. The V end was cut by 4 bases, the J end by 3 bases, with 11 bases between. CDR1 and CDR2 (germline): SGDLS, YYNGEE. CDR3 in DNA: TGTGCCAGCAGCCCTACGGGGATTGGGGCCAACGTCCTGACTTTC. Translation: CASSPTGIGANVLTF.

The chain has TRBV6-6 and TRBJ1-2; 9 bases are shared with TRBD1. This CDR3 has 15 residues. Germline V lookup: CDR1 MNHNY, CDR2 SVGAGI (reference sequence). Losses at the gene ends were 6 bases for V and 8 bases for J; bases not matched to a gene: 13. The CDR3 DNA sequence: TGTGCCAGCAGCCCGGGACAGGGTGGGGTTAGCGGCTACACCTTC. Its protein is CASSPGQGGVSGYTF.

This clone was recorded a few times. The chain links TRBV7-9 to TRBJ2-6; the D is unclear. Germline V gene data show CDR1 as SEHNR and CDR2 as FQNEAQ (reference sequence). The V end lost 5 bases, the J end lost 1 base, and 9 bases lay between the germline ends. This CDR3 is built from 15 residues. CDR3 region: CASSKERSGANVLTF. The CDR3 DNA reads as TGTGCCAGCAGCAAGGAGAGGTCTGGGGCCAACGTCCTGACTTTC.

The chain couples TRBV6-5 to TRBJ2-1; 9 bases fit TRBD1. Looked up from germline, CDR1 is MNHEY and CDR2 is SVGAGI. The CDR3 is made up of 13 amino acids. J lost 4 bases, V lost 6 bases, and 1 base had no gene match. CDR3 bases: TGTGCCAGCAGGGGACAGGGTTACAATGAGCAGTTCTTC. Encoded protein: CASRGQGYNEQFF.

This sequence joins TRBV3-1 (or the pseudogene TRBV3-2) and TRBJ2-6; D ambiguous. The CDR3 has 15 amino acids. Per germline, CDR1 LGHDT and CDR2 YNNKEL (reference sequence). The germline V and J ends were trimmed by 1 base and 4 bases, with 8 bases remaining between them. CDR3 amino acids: CASSQGLGGANVLTF. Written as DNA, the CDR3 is TGTGCCAGCAGCCAAGGGCTGGGCGGGGCCAACGTCCTGACTTTC.

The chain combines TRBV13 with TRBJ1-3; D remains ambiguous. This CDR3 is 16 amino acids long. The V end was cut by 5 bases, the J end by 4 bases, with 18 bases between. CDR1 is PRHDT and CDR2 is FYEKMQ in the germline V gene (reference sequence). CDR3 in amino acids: CASSGWTSRSGNTIYF. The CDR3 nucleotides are TGTGCCAGCAGCGGCTGGACCTCACGGAGCGGAAACACCATATATTTT.

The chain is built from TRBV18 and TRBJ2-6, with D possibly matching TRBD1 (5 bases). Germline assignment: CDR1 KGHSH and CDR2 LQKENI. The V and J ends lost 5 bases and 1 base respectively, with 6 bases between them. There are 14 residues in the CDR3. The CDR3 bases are TGTGCCAGCTCAAGGGGATCTGGGGCCAACGTCCTGACTTTC. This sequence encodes CASSRGSGANVLTF.

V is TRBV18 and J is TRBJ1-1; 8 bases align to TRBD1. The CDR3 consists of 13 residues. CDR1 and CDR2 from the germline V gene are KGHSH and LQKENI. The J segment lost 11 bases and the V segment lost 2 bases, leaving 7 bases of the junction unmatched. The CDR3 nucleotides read TGTGCCAGCTCACCATCGGACAGGGAAGGTGCTTTCTTT. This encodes CASSPSDREGAFF.

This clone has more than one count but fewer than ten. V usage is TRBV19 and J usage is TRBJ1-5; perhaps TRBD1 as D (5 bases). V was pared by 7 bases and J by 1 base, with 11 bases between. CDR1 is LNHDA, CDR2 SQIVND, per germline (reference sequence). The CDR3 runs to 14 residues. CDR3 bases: TGTGCCAGTACCGGACATACCAGCAATCAGCCCCAGCATTTT. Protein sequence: CASTGHTSNQPQHF.

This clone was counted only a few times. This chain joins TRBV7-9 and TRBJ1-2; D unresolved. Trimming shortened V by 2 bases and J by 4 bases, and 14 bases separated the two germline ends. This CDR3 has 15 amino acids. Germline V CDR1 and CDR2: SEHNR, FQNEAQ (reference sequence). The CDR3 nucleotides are TGTGCCAGCAGCTTATACAGCACGGACCCCTATGGCTACACCTTC. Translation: CASSLYSTDPYGYTF.

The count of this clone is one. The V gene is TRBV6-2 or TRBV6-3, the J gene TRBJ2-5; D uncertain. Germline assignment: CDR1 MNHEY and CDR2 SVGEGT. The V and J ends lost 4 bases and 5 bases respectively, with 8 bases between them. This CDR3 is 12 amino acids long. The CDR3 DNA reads TGTGCCAGCAGTTTACTGGCGGAGACCCAGTACTTC. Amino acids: CASSLLAETQYF.

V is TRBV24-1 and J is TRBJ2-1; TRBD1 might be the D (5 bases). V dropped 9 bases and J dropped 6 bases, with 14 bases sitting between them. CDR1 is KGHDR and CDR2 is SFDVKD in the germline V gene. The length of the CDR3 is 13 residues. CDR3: CATGAARPNEQFF. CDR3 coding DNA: TGTGCCACCGGGGCCGCCCGGCCCAATGAGCAGTTCTTC.

Written as DNA, the CDR3 is TGTGCCTGGTCGCTGTCCCGGTCACCCCTCCACTTT. It specifies CAWSLSRSPLHF. This rearrangement joins TRBV30 to TRBJ1-6, with unresolved D. The CDR3 is made up of 12 amino acids. In germline, CDR1 is GTSNPN, CDR2 SVGIG (reference sequence). V lost 5 bases, J lost 10 bases, and 12 bases lay in between.

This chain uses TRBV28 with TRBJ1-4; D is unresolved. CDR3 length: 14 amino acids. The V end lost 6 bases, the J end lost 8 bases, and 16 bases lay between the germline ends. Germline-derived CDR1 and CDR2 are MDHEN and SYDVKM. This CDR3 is CASSPTTFREKLFF. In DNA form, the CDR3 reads TGTGCCAGCAGCCCCACGACATTTCGCGAAAAACTGTTTTTT. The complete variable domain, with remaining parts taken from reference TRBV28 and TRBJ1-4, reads DVKVTQSSRYLVKRTGEKVFLECVQDMDHENMFWYRQDPGLGLRLIYFSYDVKMKEKGDIPEGYSVSREKKERFSLILESASTNQTSMYLCASSPTTFREKLFFGSGTQLSVL.

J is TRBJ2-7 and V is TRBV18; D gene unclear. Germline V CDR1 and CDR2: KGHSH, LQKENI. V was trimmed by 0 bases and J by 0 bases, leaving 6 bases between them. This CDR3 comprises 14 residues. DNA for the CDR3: TGTGCCAGCTCACCACCGTGGGACTCCTACGAGCAGTACTTC. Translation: CASSPPWDSYEQYF.

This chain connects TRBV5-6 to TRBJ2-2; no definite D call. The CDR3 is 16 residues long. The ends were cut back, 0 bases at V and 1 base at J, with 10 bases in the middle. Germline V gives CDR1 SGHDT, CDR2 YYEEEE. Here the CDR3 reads CASSLDRFLNTGELFF. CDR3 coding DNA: TGTGCCAGCAGCTTGGATCGCTTTCTGAACACCGGGGAGCTGTTTTTT.